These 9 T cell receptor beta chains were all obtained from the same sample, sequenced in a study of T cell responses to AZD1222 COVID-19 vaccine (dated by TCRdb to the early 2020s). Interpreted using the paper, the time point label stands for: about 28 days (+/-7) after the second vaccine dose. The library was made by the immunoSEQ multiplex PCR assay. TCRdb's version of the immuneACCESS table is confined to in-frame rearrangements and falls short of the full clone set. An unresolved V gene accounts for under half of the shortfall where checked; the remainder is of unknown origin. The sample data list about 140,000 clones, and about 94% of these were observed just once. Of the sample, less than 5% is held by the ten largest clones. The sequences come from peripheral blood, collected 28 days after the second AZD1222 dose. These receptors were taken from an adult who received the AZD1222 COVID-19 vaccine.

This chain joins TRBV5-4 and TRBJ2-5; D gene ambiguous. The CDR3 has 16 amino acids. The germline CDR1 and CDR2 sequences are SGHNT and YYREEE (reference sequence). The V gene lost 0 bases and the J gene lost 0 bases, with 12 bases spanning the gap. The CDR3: CASSLGASAYQETQYF. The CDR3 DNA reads TGTGCCAGCAGCTTGGGGGCCAGCGCATACCAAGAGACCCAGTACTTC.

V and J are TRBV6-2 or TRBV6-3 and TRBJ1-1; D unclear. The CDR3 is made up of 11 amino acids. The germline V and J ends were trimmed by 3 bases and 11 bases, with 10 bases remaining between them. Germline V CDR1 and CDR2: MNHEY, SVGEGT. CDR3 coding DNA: TGTGCCAGCAGTTATTATAAGGAGGCTTTCTTT. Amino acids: CASSYYKEAFF.

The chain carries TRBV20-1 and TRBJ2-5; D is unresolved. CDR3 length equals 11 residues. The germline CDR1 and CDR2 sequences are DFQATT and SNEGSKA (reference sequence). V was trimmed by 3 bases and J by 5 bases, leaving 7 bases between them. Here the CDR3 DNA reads TGCAGTGCTAGTGAGAGGGAGACCCAGTACTTC. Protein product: CSASERETQYF.

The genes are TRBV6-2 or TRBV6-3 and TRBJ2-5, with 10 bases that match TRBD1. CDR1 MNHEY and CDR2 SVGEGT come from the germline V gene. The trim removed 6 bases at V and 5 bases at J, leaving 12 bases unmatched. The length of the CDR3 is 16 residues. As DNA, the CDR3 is TGTGCCAGCAGCCACTTGACAGGGGGCCTCGGGGAGACCCAGTACTTC. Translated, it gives CASSHLTGGLGETQYF.

As DNA, the CDR3 is TGTGCCAGCAGTTATCGGCCTGCCGAGCCCCAGCATTTT. It translates to CASSYRPAEPQHF. This chain connects TRBV6-5 to TRBJ1-5; D is unresolved. The CDR3 runs 13 residues. The V end lost 3 bases, the J end lost 8 bases, and 11 bases lay between the germline ends. Germline V CDR1 and CDR2: MNHEY, SVGAGI.

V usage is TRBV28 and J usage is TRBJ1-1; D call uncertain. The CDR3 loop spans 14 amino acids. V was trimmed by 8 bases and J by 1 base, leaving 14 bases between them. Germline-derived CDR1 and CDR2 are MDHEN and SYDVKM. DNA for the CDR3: TGTGCCAGCTCCTCAGGAAACGGGAACACTGAAGCTTTCTTT. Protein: CASSSGNGNTEAFF.

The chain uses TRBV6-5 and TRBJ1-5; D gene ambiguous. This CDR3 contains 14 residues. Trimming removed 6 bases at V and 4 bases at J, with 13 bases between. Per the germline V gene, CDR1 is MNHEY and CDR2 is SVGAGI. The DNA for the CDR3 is TGTGCCAGCAGGAACAGTGGCCGGAATCAGCCCCAGCATTTT. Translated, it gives CASRNSGRNQPQHF.

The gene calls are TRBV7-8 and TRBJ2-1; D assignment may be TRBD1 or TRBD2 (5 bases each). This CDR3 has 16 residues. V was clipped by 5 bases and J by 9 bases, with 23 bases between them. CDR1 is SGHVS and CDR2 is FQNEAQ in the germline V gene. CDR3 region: CASSGGRVGRPTEQFF. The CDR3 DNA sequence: TGTGCCAGCAGCGGGGGTCGGGTCGGTCGCCCCACTGAGCAGTTCTTC. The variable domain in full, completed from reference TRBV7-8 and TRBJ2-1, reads GAGVSQSPRYKVAKRGQDVALRCDPISGHVSLFWYQQALGQGPEFLTYFQNEAQLDKSGLPSDRFFAERPEGSVSTLKIQRTQQEDSAVYLCASSGGRVGRPTEQFFGPGTRLTVL.

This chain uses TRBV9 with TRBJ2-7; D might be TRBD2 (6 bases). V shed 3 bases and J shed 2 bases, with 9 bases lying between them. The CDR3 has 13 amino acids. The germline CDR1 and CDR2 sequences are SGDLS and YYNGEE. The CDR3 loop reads CASSGGTTYEQYF. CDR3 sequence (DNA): TGTGCCAGCAGCGGCGGGACGACCTACGAGCAGTACTTC.